This entry describes one TCR beta chain. Its cognate antigen is unknown. This record belongs to a study of cytotoxic CD8 clonotypes in ibrutinib-treated CLL. At the level of the study: The cohort had about a dozen relapsed/refractory and around 15 treatment-naive patients, around 18 IGHV unmutated.

Clones were read by immunoSEQ multiplex PCR, and TCRdb kept only the in-frame ones, dropping some. The sample carries about 140,000 clones, 60% to 85% recorded once. Per the germline V gene, CDR1 is MDHEN and CDR2 is SYDVKM. CDR3 length: 13 residues. V was trimmed by 6 bases and J by 0 bases, leaving 6 bases between them. Study results and caveats: Rare overall, public clonotypes shrank or held steady under therapy.

The V call is TRBV28, the J call TRBJ1-5; D is unclear. The TCR originated in a human donor with chronic lymphocytic leukemia. Sequenced material: PBMCs, taken after 12 months of ibrutinib treatment. As DNA, the CDR3 is TGTGCCAGCAGGAGAAATAGCAATCAGCCCCAGCATTTT. Its protein is CASRRNSNQPQHF.